Listed below are T cell receptor beta chains from one sample, sequenced in a study of blood T cells in healthy people across ages. In TCRdb, the 5' RACE reads were re-called with MiXCR into one record per CDR3 protein. The sample records over 700,000 distinct CDR3 sequences, 53% being singletons. Sequencing input: blood. The receptors stem from a man older than 75 in good health. The CDR3 runs from the conserved cysteine through the conserved F or W. Fields, in order: V gene, clone size, D gene, J gene, CDR3 DNA, CDR3 protein. The D gene is left open where the match is weak. The size of a clone is reported for some rows only, either as once, few or many, or as a class for expanded clones.

v_call: TRBV12-3/TRBV12-4; clone_size: -; d_call: -; j_call: TRBJ2-3; cdr3_nt: TGTGCCAGCGGTTTAGGGGGACGGGCAGATACGCAGTATTTT; cdr3_aa: CASGLGGRADTQYF
v_call: TRBV7-9; clone_size: -; d_call: -; j_call: TRBJ2-1; cdr3_nt: TGTGCCAGCAGCTTTGGGGTTACTGCTTACAATGAGCAGTTCTTC; cdr3_aa: CASSFGVTAYNEQFF
v_call: TRBV11-2; clone_size: few; d_call: -; j_call: TRBJ2-7; cdr3_nt: TGTGCCAGCAGCTGGGTGTCTACTAGCGAGCAGTACTTC; cdr3_aa: CASSWVSTSEQYF
v_call: TRBV5-1; clone_size: -; d_call: -; j_call: TRBJ2-5; cdr3_nt: TGCGCCAGCAGCTTGGACGGATCCGCAGGAGAGACCCGGTACTTC; cdr3_aa: CASSLDGSAGETRYF
v_call: TRBV20-1; clone_size: once; d_call: -; j_call: TRBJ2-1; cdr3_nt: TGCAGTGCTAGAGAAGGAGCGGGTAGGGGACATGAGCAGTTCTTC; cdr3_aa: CSAREGAGRGHEQFF
v_call: TRBV6-6; clone_size: few; d_call: TRBD2; j_call: TRBJ2-1; cdr3_nt: TGTGCCAGCAGTTACTCGAAGACTAGCCATGAGCAGTTCTTC; cdr3_aa: CASSYSKTSHEQFF
v_call: TRBV29-1; clone_size: -; d_call: -; j_call: TRBJ2-7; cdr3_nt: TGCAGCGGTTTAGGTAACGAGCAGTACTTC; cdr3_aa: CSGLGNEQYF
v_call: TRBV15; clone_size: -; d_call: TRBD2; j_call: TRBJ2-5; cdr3_nt: TGTGCCACCAGGGCGGGAGTGAGGGAGACCCAGTACTTC; cdr3_aa: CATRAGVRETQYF
v_call: TRBV27; clone_size: -; d_call: -; j_call: TRBJ1-2; cdr3_nt: TGTGCCAGCAGCAGCATGGGGGCGGCAGAGAATGGCTACACCTTC; cdr3_aa: CASSSMGAAENGYTF
v_call: TRBV12-3/TRBV12-4; clone_size: -; d_call: -; j_call: TRBJ1-5; cdr3_nt: TGTGCCAGCAGTTTAGCGGCAGGGGCAGGGAATCAGCCCCAGCATTTT; cdr3_aa: CASSLAAGAGNQPQHF
v_call: TRBV7-2; clone_size: many; d_call: -; j_call: TRBJ2-3; cdr3_nt: TGTGCCAGCAGCTTAAAAGGCCTCACAGATACGCAGTATTTT; cdr3_aa: CASSLKGLTDTQYF
v_call: TRBV25-1; clone_size: few; d_call: -; j_call: TRBJ2-3; cdr3_nt: TGTGCCAGCAGCGGGGCCACGGGCCCAGATACGCAGTATTTT; cdr3_aa: CASSGATGPDTQYF
v_call: TRBV10-2; clone_size: -; d_call: TRBD1; j_call: TRBJ1-2; cdr3_nt: TGCGCCAGCAGTGACCAAGGACAGGGGAACTATGGCTACACCTTC; cdr3_aa: CASSDQGQGNYGYTF
v_call: TRBV5-1; clone_size: -; d_call: -; j_call: TRBJ2-2; cdr3_nt: TGCGCCAGCAGCAGCAGGGGTGCCGGGGAGCTGTTTTTT; cdr3_aa: CASSSRGAGELFF
v_call: TRBV29-1; clone_size: -; d_call: -; j_call: TRBJ2-1; cdr3_nt: TGCAGCGTTGAAGATAACGCAGCGGGCTCCTACAATGAGCAGTTCTTC; cdr3_aa: CSVEDNAAGSYNEQFF
v_call: TRBV20-1; clone_size: -; d_call: TRBD2; j_call: TRBJ2-3; cdr3_nt: TGCAGTGCTACCCCGACTAGCGGGATCGCAGATACGCAGTATTTT; cdr3_aa: CSATPTSGIADTQYF
v_call: TRBV4-1; clone_size: -; d_call: -; j_call: TRBJ2-4; cdr3_nt: TGCGCCAGCAGCATACGGACAGTCCTTAGAGACATTCAGTACTTC; cdr3_aa: CASSIRTVLRDIQYF
v_call: TRBV25-1; clone_size: -; d_call: -; j_call: TRBJ1-2; cdr3_nt: TGTGCCAGCGCAGGGCCGATAACAAAAAGACCCAAATCTAACTATGGCTACACCTTC; cdr3_aa: CASAGPITKRPKSNYGYTF
v_call: TRBV6-5; clone_size: few; d_call: TRBD2; j_call: TRBJ2-7; cdr3_nt: TGTGCCAGCAGTTACTCGACTAGCGGGAGACTCGGCGAGCAGTACTTC; cdr3_aa: CASSYSTSGRLGEQYF
v_call: TRBV15; clone_size: few; d_call: -; j_call: TRBJ1-4; cdr3_nt: TGTGCCACCAGCAGAGAGGGTGGAGGTACCAATGAAAAACTGTTTTTT; cdr3_aa: CATSREGGGTNEKLFF
v_call: TRBV20-1; clone_size: -; d_call: TRBD2; j_call: TRBJ2-3; cdr3_nt: TGCAGTGCCCTTGGACTAGCGGGATCTAACGCAGATACGCAGTATTTT; cdr3_aa: CSALGLAGSNADTQYF
v_call: TRBV20-1; clone_size: few; d_call: TRBD2; j_call: TRBJ2-1; cdr3_nt: TGCAGTGCTCCTAAAGCGGGAGGGGTTAATGAGCAGTTCTTC; cdr3_aa: CSAPKAGGVNEQFF
v_call: TRBV20-1; clone_size: few; d_call: -; j_call: TRBJ1-2; cdr3_nt: TGCAGTGCTCGGGGTGGTAGGGTCTATGGCTACACCTTC; cdr3_aa: CSARGGRVYGYTF
v_call: TRBV3-1; clone_size: -; d_call: -; j_call: TRBJ1-6; cdr3_nt: TGTGCCAGCAGCCAGCTTAGGGATTCACCCCTCCACTTT; cdr3_aa: CASSQLRDSPLHF
v_call: TRBV12-3/TRBV12-4; clone_size: many; d_call: -; j_call: TRBJ2-7; cdr3_nt: TGTGCCAGCAGTTTAGTCGGGGAGCAGTACTTC; cdr3_aa: CASSLVGEQYF
v_call: TRBV3-1; clone_size: -; d_call: -; j_call: TRBJ1-2; cdr3_nt: TGTGCCAGCAGGAATCAGGCGGGGGGCTACACCTTC; cdr3_aa: CASRNQAGGYTF
v_call: TRBV7-2; clone_size: -; d_call: TRBD1; j_call: TRBJ1-5; cdr3_nt: TGTGCCACCGGACAGGGGGTAGGGCAGCCCCAGCATTTT; cdr3_aa: CATGQGVGQPQHF
v_call: TRBV20-1; clone_size: once; d_call: -; j_call: TRBJ2-7; cdr3_nt: TGCAGTGCTAGAAATGATCGGATCAGCGCCTACGAGCAGTACTTC; cdr3_aa: CSARNDRISAYEQYF
v_call: TRBV7-8; clone_size: once; d_call: -; j_call: TRBJ2-1; cdr3_nt: TGTGCCAGCAGCCTGCGGGACACTCAACTTGAGCAGTTCTTC; cdr3_aa: CASSLRDTQLEQFF
v_call: TRBV29-1; clone_size: -; d_call: -; j_call: TRBJ2-3; cdr3_nt: TGCAGCGTTGAGTCGGCAGGGACGCAGTATTTT; cdr3_aa: CSVESAGTQYF
v_call: TRBV5-1; clone_size: few; d_call: TRBD1; j_call: TRBJ2-5; cdr3_nt: TGCGCCAGCAGTCCCGGGACAGGGGATCGAGAGACCCAGTACTTC; cdr3_aa: CASSPGTGDRETQYF
v_call: TRBV27; clone_size: few; d_call: -; j_call: TRBJ2-6; cdr3_nt: TGTGCCAGCAGTCGGTTCGGCTCTGGGGCCAACGTCCTGACTTTC; cdr3_aa: CASSRFGSGANVLTF
v_call: TRBV29-1; clone_size: few; d_call: -; j_call: TRBJ1-1; cdr3_nt: TGCAGCGTTGGGATCCACACTGAAGCTTTCTTT; cdr3_aa: CSVGIHTEAFF
v_call: TRBV29-1; clone_size: few; d_call: TRBD1; j_call: TRBJ1-2; cdr3_nt: TGCAGCGTAGGACAGGGGTTGCGCTACACCTTC; cdr3_aa: CSVGQGLRYTF
v_call: TRBV10-3; clone_size: few; d_call: -; j_call: TRBJ1-2; cdr3_nt: TGTGCCATCAGTGAGTCTAGGGAGAACTATGGCTACACCTTC; cdr3_aa: CAISESRENYGYTF
v_call: TRBV27; clone_size: -; d_call: TRBD1; j_call: TRBJ1-5; cdr3_nt: TGTGCCAGCAGTAAAGGGGACAGGGGATATAGCAATCAGCCCCAGCATTTT; cdr3_aa: CASSKGDRGYSNQPQHF
v_call: TRBV7-6; clone_size: -; d_call: -; j_call: TRBJ2-1; cdr3_nt: TGTGCCAGCAGTCACCCAGGGCGGAGACGCAATGAGCAGTTCTTC; cdr3_aa: CASSHPGRRRNEQFF
v_call: TRBV2; clone_size: -; d_call: -; j_call: TRBJ1-5; cdr3_nt: TGTGCCAGCCGGGGGAGCGTCAATCAGCCCCAGCATTTT; cdr3_aa: CASRGSVNQPQHF
v_call: TRBV5-4; clone_size: -; d_call: TRBD2; j_call: TRBJ2-5; cdr3_nt: TGTGCCAGCAGCTCAAAGCAGATGGGACTAGACGGAGAGACCCAGTACTTC; cdr3_aa: CASSSKQMGLDGETQYF